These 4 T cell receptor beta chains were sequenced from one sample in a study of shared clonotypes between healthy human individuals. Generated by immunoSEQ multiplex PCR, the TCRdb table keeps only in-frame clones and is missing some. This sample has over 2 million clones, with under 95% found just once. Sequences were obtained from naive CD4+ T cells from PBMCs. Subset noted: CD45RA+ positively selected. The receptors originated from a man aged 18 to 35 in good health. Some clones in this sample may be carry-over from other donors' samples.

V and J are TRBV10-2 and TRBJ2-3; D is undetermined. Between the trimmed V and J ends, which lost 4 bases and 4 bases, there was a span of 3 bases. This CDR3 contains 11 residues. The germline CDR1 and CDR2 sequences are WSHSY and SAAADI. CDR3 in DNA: TGCGCCAGCAGTGCCTCAGATACGCAGTATTTT. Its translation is CASSASDTQYF.

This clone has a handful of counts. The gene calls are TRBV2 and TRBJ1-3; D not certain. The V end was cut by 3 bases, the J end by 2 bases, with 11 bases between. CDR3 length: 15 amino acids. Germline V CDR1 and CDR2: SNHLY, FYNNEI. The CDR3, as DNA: TGTGCCAGCAGTGATGACGGGCTGACTGGAAACACCATATATTTT. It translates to CASSDDGLTGNTIYF. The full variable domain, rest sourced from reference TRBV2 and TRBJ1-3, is EPEVTQTPSHQVTQMGQEVILRCVPISNHLYFYWYRQILGQKVEFLVSFYNNEISEKSEIFDDQFSVERPDGSNFTLKIRSTKLEDSAMYFCASSDDGLTGNTIYFGEGSWLTVV.

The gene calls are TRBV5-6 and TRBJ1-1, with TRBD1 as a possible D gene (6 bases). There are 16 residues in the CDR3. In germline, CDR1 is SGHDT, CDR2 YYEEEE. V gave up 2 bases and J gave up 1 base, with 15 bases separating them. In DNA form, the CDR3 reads TGTGCCAGCAGCTTACGTGAGTACAGGGAGAACACTGAAGCTTTCTTT. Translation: CASSLREYRENTEAFF.

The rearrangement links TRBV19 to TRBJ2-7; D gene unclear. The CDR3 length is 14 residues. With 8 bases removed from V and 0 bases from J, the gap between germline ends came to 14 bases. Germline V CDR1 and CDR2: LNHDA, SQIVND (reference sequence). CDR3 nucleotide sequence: TGTGCCAGTGGATTGACGCCCTACTCCTACGAGCAGTACTTC. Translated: CASGLTPYSYEQYF.